In this sample, the clone carrying this TCR beta chain turned up many times. The antigen remains unidentified. TCRdb used MiXCR to reprocess the multiplex PCR reads, holding one entry per CDR3 protein. The sample lists about 230,000 distinct CDR3 sequences, about 30% seen once, with around 1.5% in the top ten. The lymph nodes were axillary draining lymph nodes from breast cancer patients. The V gene end was trimmed by 6 bases and the J gene end by 5 bases; junction bases not matched to a gene: 15. The CDR3 runs to 15 residues. Germline V gives CDR1 DFQATT, CDR2 SNEGSKA (reference sequence). The data belong to a study of breast tumors, draining lymph nodes, adjacent tissues. Study outcomes and limitations: Data only fit, rather than demonstrated, lymph node origin of most tumor T cells. Compared with lymph nodes, tumors were less diverse; compared with nontumor tissue, more.

Specimen: axillary lymph node tissue. The rearrangement uses TRBV20-1 and TRBJ2-5; 7 bases fit TRBD1. This receptor was identified in a female donor with breast cancer. Some clones in this sample may be carry-over from other donors' samples. Here the CDR3 DNA reads TGCAGTGCAAGAAGGGGGCAGGGCAACCCGGAGACCCAGTACTTC. Protein product: CSARRGQGNPETQYF.